This TCR beta chain was profiled in a study of blood T cells in healthy people across ages. Study observations and caveats: Unsorted PBMCs ruled out conclusive naive versus antigen-experienced comparison. Long-lived donors had more naive CD4+ cells and higher diversity than aged donors.

The authors ran a second PCR of roughly 6 to 12 cycles using a sample-barcoded 5' primer and a J-beta primer mix. TCRdb reprocessed the 5' RACE reads with MiXCR, giving one entry per CDR3 protein. The sample holds 600,000 to 900,000 distinct CDR3 sequences, under 30% seen once. Germline V gene data show CDR1 as SGHVS and CDR2 as FQNEAQ. The CDR3 runs to 14 residues. Trimming removed 5 bases from V and 0 bases from J, with 10 bases in between. This clonotype has a handful of counts. Antigen unknown. These data were also reused for a study on T cells of mothers and their children. As that report states: All donors were healthy and Caucasian; they were three mothers and their six children. Versus unrelated pairs, overlap was slightly higher in related mother-child pairs, without reaching significance.

This clonotype was sampled from a boy between 10 and 17 years old in good health. Sequencing was performed on blood. J is TRBJ1-1 and V is TRBV7-8, with no clear D. In DNA, the CDR3 is TGTGCCAGCAGCCCGCAGGAGGTGAACACTGAAGCTTTCTTT. It is translated as CASSPQEVNTEAFF.